The clone carrying this T cell receptor beta chain has just one count. V was cut by 1 base and J by 9 bases, with 17 bases left in between. The length of the CDR3 is 15 residues. Germline-derived CDR1 and CDR2 are SGHNT and YYREEE (reference sequence). These data belong to a study of Tregs in tolerant kidney transplant recipients. TCRdb's table, derived via immunoSEQ multiplex PCR, lists solely in-frame clones and lacks some. Of about 100,000 clones listed, roughly 93% are singletons. The sample was CD4+ T cells from blood, taken before the transplant. This chain joins TRBV5-4 and TRBJ2-1; D ambiguous. This TCR derives from a human donor who received a combined kidney and bone marrow transplant. DNA for the CDR3: TGTGCCAGCAGCTTGAAGCAGCCCGCGGCAATTGAGCAGTTCTTC. This sequence encodes CASSLKQPAAIEQFF.